This T cell receptor (beta chain) stems from a study of blood T cell repertoires in COVID-19. The wider study: The cDNA or gDNA used as material had been derived from T cells, B-cell-depleted T cells, or PBMCs.

V was clipped by 5 bases and J by 6 bases, with 21 bases between them. Germline V gene sequence: CDR1 SGHTA, CDR2 FQGNSA. This CDR3 spans 16 amino acids. Produced via immunoSEQ multiplex PCR; TCRdb's table is partial and in-frame only. In the table there are about 180,000 clones, about nine tenths of which are singletons. The TCR was taken from a woman aged 25 to 39 with acute or convalescent COVID-19. The material sequenced was peripheral blood. V gene TRBV7-2 combines with J gene TRBJ2-3; TRBD2 is a possible D gene (6 bases). CDR3 nucleotides: TGTGCCAGCAGCCATGGCGTACTAGCAGAAAAGGATACGCAGTATTTT. Its protein is CASSHGVLAEKDTQYF.